The rows below give T cell receptor beta chains drawn from one sample of a study of blood T cell repertoires in COVID-19. Using immunoSEQ multiplex PCR, the repertoire was profiled, and TCRdb retains in-frame clones only, with some absent. The sample consists of 150,000 to 200,000 clones, 86% of them appearing once. The sequenced material came from peripheral blood. These receptors were obtained from a woman under 40 with active or convalescent COVID-19. The CDR3 runs from the conserved cysteine through the conserved F or W. A D gene is named only where the DNA matches it firmly. Only some rows state a clone size, as once, few, many or a class for expanded clones.

clone_size	v_call	j_call	d_call	cdr3_nt	cdr3_aa
NA	TRBV7-6	TRBJ1-1	NA	TGTGCCAGCAGCTTAACAGTGAACACTGAAGCTTTCTTT	CASSLTVNTEAFF
NA	TRBV2	TRBJ2-5	NA	TGTGCCAGCAGTGACATCAGGGAAGAGACCCAGTACTTC	CASSDIREETQYF
NA	TRBV5-1	TRBJ2-2	TRBD2	TGCGCCAGCAGCTCAGCGGGAGTGGGGACCGGGGAGCTGTTTTTT	CASSSAGVGTGELFF
NA	TRBV9	TRBJ1-2	NA	TGTGCCAGCACCATTAACGGAGGGGTCAACCATGGCTACACCTTC	CASTINGGVNHGYTF
few	TRBV19	TRBJ1-5	TRBD1	TGTGCCTCGGAGGGACAGGGGTACAATCAGCCCCAGCATTTT	CASEGQGYNQPQHF
NA	TRBV7-2	TRBJ2-7	NA	TGTGCCAGCAGCTTAGCGCAGGGAACCTACGAGCAGTACTTC	CASSLAQGTYEQYF
NA	TRBV6-6	TRBJ1-2	NA	TGTGCCAGCAGACAAGACAGAAACTGGGATGGCTACACCTTC	CASRQDRNWDGYTF
NA	TRBV5-1	TRBJ2-1	TRBD1	TGCGCCAGCAGCCCGGGACAGAGCTACAATGAGCAGTTCTTC	CASSPGQSYNEQFF
NA	TRBV5-6	TRBJ2-2	NA	TGTGCCAGCAGCCCGGACAGCGGGGAGCTGTTTTTT	CASSPDSGELFF
NA	TRBV19	TRBJ2-7	NA	TGTGCCAGTAGTATGGAGTCAGGGGGGTCCTACGAGCAGTACTTC	CASSMESGGSYEQYF
NA	TRBV19	TRBJ2-1	TRBD1	TGTGCCAGTAGGCCCCCGGGACAGGGACTAAATGAGCAGTTCTTC	CASRPPGQGLNEQFF
NA	TRBV4-1	TRBJ1-1	TRBD1	TGCGCCAGCAGCCGAGTAGGGGGCGAGGTTGAAGCTTTCTTT	CASSRVGGEVEAFF
NA	TRBV5-1	TRBJ2-5	NA	TGCGCCAGCAGCACAGGGACAACTCAAGAGACCCAGTACTTC	CASSTGTTQETQYF
NA	TRBV5-3	TRBJ1-1	TRBD1	TGTGCCAGAAGCTTCGGGACAGGGTCGACCTCGAACACTGAAGCTTTCTTT	CARSFGTGSTSNTEAFF
NA	TRBV13	TRBJ2-3	TRBD2	TGTGCCAGCAGCTTAGCTGGACTAGCGGGGGGAGATACGCAGTATTTT	CASSLAGLAGGDTQYF
NA	TRBV15	TRBJ2-7	NA	TGTGCCACCAGCAGAGATCGAGGGTTTGCCGAGCAGTACTTC	CATSRDRGFAEQYF
NA	TRBV12-3/TRBV12-4	TRBJ1-1	NA	TGTGCCAGCAGTTTAAACCAGGGTACTGAAGCTTTCTTT	CASSLNQGTEAFF
NA	TRBV6-1	TRBJ1-5	TRBD1	TGTGCCAGCAGTGAGATGGGGACAGGAGTTTATAGCAATCAGCCCCAGCATTTT	CASSEMGTGVYSNQPQHF
NA	TRBV27	TRBJ2-7	TRBD2	TGTGCCAGCAGTCTGCGGGTAGCGGGAGAGGGCGAGCAGTACTTC	CASSLRVAGEGEQYF
NA	TRBV7-2	TRBJ2-1	NA	TGTGCCAGCAGTCCCCAGGGACAACAGTACACGTTCTTC	CASSPQGQQYTFF
NA	TRBV10-1	TRBJ2-3	TRBD2	TGCGCCAGCAGTGAAGTAACTAGCGGGGGGTACGATACGCAGTATTTT	CASSEVTSGGYDTQYF
NA	TRBV5-8	TRBJ1-4	NA	TGTGCCAGCAGCTTGGTCCTGGCTGCAACTAATGAAAAACTGTTTTTT	CASSLVLAATNEKLFF
NA	TRBV7-7	TRBJ2-2	NA	TGTGCTAGCAGCCGCGACAGAGCGAACACCGGGGAGCTGTTTTTT	CASSRDRANTGELFF
NA	TRBV7-9	TRBJ1-1	NA	TGTGCCAGCAGCTCCGACAGGTCCTACAGTGAAGCTTTCTTT	CASSSDRSYSEAFF
NA	TRBV27	TRBJ2-2	NA	TGTGCCAGCAGTTTACTGAACACCGGGGAGCTGTTTTTT	CASSLLNTGELFF
NA	TRBV4-2	TRBJ1-3	NA	TGTGCCAGCAGCCAGCGACTAACTGGAAACACCATATATTTT	CASSQRLTGNTIYF
NA	TRBV6-5	TRBJ2-1	NA	TGTGCCAGCAGTTACTCGGGCCGTGAGCAGTTCTTC	CASSYSGREQFF
NA	TRBV18	TRBJ1-2	TRBD1	TGTGCCAGCTCACGATGGACAGGGGAGGGAGATGGCTACACCTTC	CASSRWTGEGDGYTF
NA	TRBV11-1	TRBJ2-1	TRBD2	TGTGCCAGCAGGACCGGGACTAGCTTCGATGAGCAGTTCTTC	CASRTGTSFDEQFF
NA	TRBV7-2	TRBJ1-1	TRBD1	TGTGCCAGCAGCTTAGTGGCAGGGGGCGAGGGTACTGAAGCTTTCTTT	CASSLVAGGEGTEAFF
NA	TRBV3-1/TRBV3-2	TRBJ2-7	NA	TGTGCCAGCAGCCAATCGTTCGAGCAGTACTTC	CASSQSFEQYF
few	TRBV3-1/TRBV3-2	TRBJ1-1	NA	TGTGCCAGCAGCCGCGGGACCGCAAACACTGAAGCTTTCTTT	CASSRGTANTEAFF
NA	TRBV19	TRBJ2-2	TRBD2	TGTGCCAGTACGGGAGGGACTAGGGGTGGCGGGGAGCTGTTTTTT	CASTGGTRGGGELFF